Each of the 3 T cell receptor beta chains below was sequenced from the same sample in a study of CD8+ T cells in alopecia areata. Described treatment: oral pan-JAK inhibitor, 5-10 mg twice daily. In each case, RNA was isolated and then reverse transcribed into cDNA as the sequencing template. Using immunoSEQ multiplex PCR, the repertoire was profiled, and TCRdb retains in-frame clones only, with some absent. This sample carries about 270,000 clones, about 62% of them seen once, and the ten largest clones take 0.9% to 0.95%. The sequencing used CD4+ T cells sorted from blood, collected around week 54, from a patient treated with tofacitinib. These receptor sequences come from a human donor with alopecia areata.

This chain connects TRBV7-2 to TRBJ2-1, with a weak D call TRBD1 (6 bases). Between the trimmed V and J ends, which lost 3 bases and 7 bases, there was a span of 13 bases. Germline CDR1 reads SGHTA; CDR2 reads FQGNSA. This CDR3 has 14 amino acids. CDR3 coding DNA: TGTGCCAGCAGCTTTGGGGGCTTGGGGAATGAGCAGTTCTTC. It codes for CASSFGGLGNEQFF.

The genes are TRBV5-4 and TRBJ1-2; 7 bases are shared with TRBD1. CDR3 size: 14 residues. Germline-derived CDR1 and CDR2 are SGHNT and YYREEE (reference sequence). V lost 2 bases and J lost 6; bases outside the gene matches: 7. The CDR3 loop reads CASSLVTGMDGYTF. CDR3 in DNA: TGTGCCAGCAGCTTAGTGACAGGGATGGATGGCTACACCTTC.

This clone was detected a few times. This chain uses TRBV6-5 with TRBJ1-6, with no clear D. The ends were cut back, 2 bases at V and 7 bases at J, with 9 bases in the middle. The CDR3 is made up of 14 amino acids. Germline assignment: CDR1 MNHEY and CDR2 SVGAGI. The CDR3 coding sequence is TGTGCCAGCAGTTACGCAAGGGTAAATTCACCCCTCCACTTT. It codes for CASSYARVNSPLHF.